The TCR beta chain described here comes from a study of siplizumab effects on memory and regulatory T cells. Study results and limitations: The authors did not confirm suppressive function in proliferating Tregs from siplizumab cultures. Naive T cells looked more diverse than memory cells and looked like major alloresponse contributors.

This CDR3 has 14 residues. Germline CDR1 and CDR2: MNHNY and SVGAGI (reference sequence). With 6 bases removed from V and 5 bases from J, the gap between germline ends came to 15 bases. Each sample contributed around 10^5 TCR templates to the assay. Assay: immunoSEQ multiplex PCR; the TCRdb copy retains only in-frame clones and omits some. The sample carries tens of thousands of clones, roughly 96% recorded once. Unstimulated naive, memory, effector memory and TEMRA subsets from a few donor pairs have been sequenced, the authors report. As for this clone: Its antigen is not identified.

The V call is TRBV6-6, the J call TRBJ2-3; no clear D. Sequencing input: naive CD4+ T cells sorted from blood. The TCR sequence derives from a human donor in good health. CDR3 amino acids: CASSPTRPQDTQYF. CDR3 nucleotide sequence: TGTGCCAGCAGCCCGACACGGCCCCAAGATACGCAGTATTTT.